This TCR beta chain was observed in a study of CD8+CD57+ T cells in acquired aplastic anemia (dated by TCRdb to 2017 to 2018). Broadly, across the study: A mean of approximately 3 ug of DNA, ranging from roughly 0.19 to 27.4 ug, was extracted from sorted CD4+ and CD8+ cells. For healthy donor samples, the average read count was around 9.9 million for CD4+ cells and around 12 million for CD8+ cells. Paper-wide results and their limitations: Patients and healthy controls showed no significant difference in CD8+ Simpson's diversity (P=0.060). Although roughly 29 CD8+ CDR3 sequences were shared by patients and controls, these sequences appeared highly expressed in patients and within the immunodominant clones of patients.

Taken from the germline V gene, the CDR1 and CDR2 loops are SGHTA and FQGNSA. From the cysteine up to the phenylalanine, the CDR3 has a length of 12 residues. Just the 36-base CDR3 DNA is kept, in frame starting at base 1. Profiling of TCR beta VDJ combinations and CDR3 sequences used genomic DNA as the template. TCR repertoire sequencing was run on an Illumina HiSeq 2000. The paper's processing steps were these. TRBV/TRBJ rearrangement plots, CDR3 size and DJ length profiles, and Simpson's diversity index were used to assess repertoires. The immunodominant clone was defined as the most abundant DNA sequence in deep sequencing data. CDR3 amino acid sequences were checked for sharing between subjects and were compared against published repertoires and the VDJdb database. TCRdb reran the public reads through fastp at Q25 and MiXCR, keeping productive beta chains. Here each entry gathers all rows of one CDR3 protein and keeps the most common genes and DNA. The authors' filters were not applied to this entry. The sample includes about 210,000 distinct CDR3 sequences, with approximately 60% observed a single time. The top ten clonotypes cover about 29% of the sample.

Comments on this clonotype: Its antigen specificity is not known. The junction shows a germline mismatch at one end, possibly a read error.

In the study, sorted CD4+ and CD8+ blood T cells from patients with severe aplastic anemia and from healthy subjects underwent deep sequencing of TCR repertoires. Ficoll-Paque density gradient centrifugation was used to isolate peripheral blood mononuclear cells. Before DNA extraction, CD4+ and CD8+ T cells were sorted by FACS or by magnetic beads. The clonotype originates from a human donor in good health. The sample was sorted CD4+, CD8+, or CD8+CD57+ T cells (not recorded which) from PBMCs. The chain is made from TRBV7-2 and TRBJ2-7, and 8 junctional nucleotides match TRBD2. CDR3 region: CAGSLGWREEYF. The nucleotide sequence reads as follows: TGTGCCGGCAGCTTAGGGTGGCGGGAGGAGTACTTC.